Here is one T cell receptor (beta chain) with its context. The data belong to a study of T cell changes during pregnancy in multiple sclerosis. The CDR3 covers 13 residues. V was clipped by 3 bases and J by 1 base, with 6 bases between them. Germline V lookup: CDR1 SGHTA, CDR2 FQGNSA. Only in-frame clones appear in the TCRdb table, and some are missing; sequencing was by immunoSEQ multiplex PCR. The sample has over 50,000 clones; around 92% are singletons. This TCR came from a female donor with multiple sclerosis, enrolled in a pregnancy study. Specimen: CD4+ T cells from peripheral blood mononuclear cells, collected after pregnancy. The rearrangement uses TRBV7-2 and TRBJ2-5; D not resolved. CDR3 DNA: TGTGCCAGCAGCTTCGCTAGCCAAGAGACCCAGTACTTC. This gives the protein CASSFASQETQYF.